This T cell receptor beta chain came from a study of blood T cell repertoires in COVID-19. The germline CDR1 and CDR2 sequences are GTSNPN and SVGIG (reference sequence). Trimming pared 2 bases from V and 0 bases from J, leaving 10 bases between. CDR3 size: 15 residues. Produced via immunoSEQ multiplex PCR; TCRdb's table is partial and in-frame only. The sample lists 390,000 or so clones, more than 80% occurring once. The origin of this receptor is a woman aged 30 to 39 with COVID-19, enrolled during active disease. The V and J genes are TRBV30 and TRBJ1-4, with D tentatively TRBD1 (6 bases). The sample taken for sequencing was peripheral blood. CDR3 DNA: TGTGCCTGGAGTATCCGGACAGCAACTAATGAAAAACTGTTTTTT. This codes for CAWSIRTATNEKLFF.